The following is a T cell receptor beta chain sequence with its context. Its antigen remains unidentified. The trim removed 0 bases at V and 5 bases at J, leaving 4 bases unmatched. The CDR3 is 16 residues long. From germline, CDR1 is SGDLS and CDR2 YYNGEE. The data belong to a study of T cells in localized non-small cell lung cancer. Study-level results: Multi-region tumor sequencing was not done, so intratumor heterogeneity could not be excluded. Median approximately 58 top-100 tumor clones were shared with paired adjacent lung. Uninvolved adjacent lung had the highest recorded T cell clonality, with tumor below it.

The protocol was immunoSEQ multiplex PCR, while the TCRdb copy is restricted to in-frame clones and leaves out a portion. Of some 66,000 clones in the sample, approximately 84% are singletons; the top ten hold around an eighth. The sequence was collected from an older female donor with stage I lung adenocarcinoma. Material: peripheral blood, obtained before any cancer treatment. The chain has TRBV9 and TRBJ2-3; 12 positions agree with TRBD2. Here the CDR3 reads CASSVAGLAGIDTQYF. Here the CDR3 DNA reads TGTGCCAGCAGCGTAGCAGGACTAGCGGGAATAGATACGCAGTATTTT.